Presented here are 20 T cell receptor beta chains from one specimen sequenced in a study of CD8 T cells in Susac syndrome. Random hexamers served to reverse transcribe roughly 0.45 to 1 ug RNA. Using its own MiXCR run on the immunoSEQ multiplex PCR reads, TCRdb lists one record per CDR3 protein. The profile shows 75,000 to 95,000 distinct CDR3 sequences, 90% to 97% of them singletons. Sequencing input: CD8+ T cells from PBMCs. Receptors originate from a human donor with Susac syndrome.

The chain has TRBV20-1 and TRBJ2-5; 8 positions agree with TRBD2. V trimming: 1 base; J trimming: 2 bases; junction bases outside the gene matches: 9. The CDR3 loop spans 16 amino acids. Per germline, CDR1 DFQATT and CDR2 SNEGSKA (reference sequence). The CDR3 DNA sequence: TGCAGTGCTAGAGTATTGGGCGGGGGGACTCAAGAGACCCAGTACTTC. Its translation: CSARVLGGGTQETQYF.

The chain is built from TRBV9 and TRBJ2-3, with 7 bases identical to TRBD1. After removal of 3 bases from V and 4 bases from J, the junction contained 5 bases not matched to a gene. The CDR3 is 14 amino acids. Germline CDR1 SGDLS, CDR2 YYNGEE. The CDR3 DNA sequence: TGTGCCAGCAGCGCGGTAACAGGGGCAGATACGCAGTATTTT. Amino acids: CASSAVTGADTQYF.

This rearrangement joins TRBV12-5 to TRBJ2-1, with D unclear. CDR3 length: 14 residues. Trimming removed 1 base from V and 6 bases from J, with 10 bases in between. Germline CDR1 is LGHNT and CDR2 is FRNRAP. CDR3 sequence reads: CASGLAGGVNEQFF. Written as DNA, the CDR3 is TGTGCTAGTGGTTTGGCCGGCGGCGTCAATGAGCAGTTCTTC.

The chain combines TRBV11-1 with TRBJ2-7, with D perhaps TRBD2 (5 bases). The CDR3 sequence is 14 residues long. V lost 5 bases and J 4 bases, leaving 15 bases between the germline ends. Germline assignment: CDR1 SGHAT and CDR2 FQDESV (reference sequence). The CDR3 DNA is TGTGCCAGCAGCCTCGGAGGCAGACAATACGAGCAGTACTTC. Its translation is CASSLGGRQYEQYF.

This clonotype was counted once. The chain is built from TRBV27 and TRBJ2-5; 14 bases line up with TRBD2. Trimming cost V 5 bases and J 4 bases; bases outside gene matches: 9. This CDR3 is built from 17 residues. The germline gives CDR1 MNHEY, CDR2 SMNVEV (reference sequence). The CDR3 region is CASSKWTSGGPGETQYF. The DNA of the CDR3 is TGTGCCAGCAGTAAATGGACTAGCGGGGGGCCGGGAGAGACCCAGTACTTC.

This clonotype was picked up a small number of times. In nucleotides, the CDR3 is TGTGCCAGCAGTTTGGGTGATACGCAGTATTTT. Translation: CASSLGDTQYF. V gene TRBV27 combines with J gene TRBJ2-3; D uncertain. The germline V gene has CDR1 MNHEY and CDR2 SMNVEV (reference sequence). V lost 3 bases and J lost 6, with 4 bases in between. The CDR3 covers 11 residues.

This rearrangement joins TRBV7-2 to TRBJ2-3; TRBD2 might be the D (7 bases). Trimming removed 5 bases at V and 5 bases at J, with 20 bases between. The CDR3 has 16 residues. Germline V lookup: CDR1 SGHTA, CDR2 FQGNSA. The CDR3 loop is CASSQGGGARVDTQYF. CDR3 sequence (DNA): TGTGCCAGCAGCCAGGGAGGGGGGGCCCGGGTAGATACGCAGTATTTT.

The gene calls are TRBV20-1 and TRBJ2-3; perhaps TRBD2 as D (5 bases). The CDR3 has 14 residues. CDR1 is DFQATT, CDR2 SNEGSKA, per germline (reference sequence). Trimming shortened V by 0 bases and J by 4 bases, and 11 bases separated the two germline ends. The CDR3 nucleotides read TGCAGTGCTAGAGATTTTAACGGGGCAGATACGCAGTATTTT. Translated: CSARDFNGADTQYF.

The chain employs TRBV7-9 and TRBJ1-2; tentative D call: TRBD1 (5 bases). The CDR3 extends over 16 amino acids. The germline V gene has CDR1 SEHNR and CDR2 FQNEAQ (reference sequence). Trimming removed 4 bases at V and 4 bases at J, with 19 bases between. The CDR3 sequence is CASSSTLGGGRYGYTF. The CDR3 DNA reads TGTGCCAGCAGCTCTACCCTCGGGGGGGGACGCTATGGCTACACCTTC.

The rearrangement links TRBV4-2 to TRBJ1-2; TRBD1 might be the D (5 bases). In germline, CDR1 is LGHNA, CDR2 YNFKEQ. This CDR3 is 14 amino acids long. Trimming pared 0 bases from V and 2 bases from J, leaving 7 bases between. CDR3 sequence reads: CASSQEGGNYGYTF. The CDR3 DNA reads TGTGCCAGCAGCCAAGAGGGGGGGAACTATGGCTACACCTTC.

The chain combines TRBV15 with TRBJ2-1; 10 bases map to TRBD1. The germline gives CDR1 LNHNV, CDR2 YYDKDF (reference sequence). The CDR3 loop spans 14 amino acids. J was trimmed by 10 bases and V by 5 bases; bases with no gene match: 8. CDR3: CATSAPGQGKEQFF. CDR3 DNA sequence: TGTGCCACCAGCGCACCGGGACAGGGGAAGGAGCAGTTCTTC.

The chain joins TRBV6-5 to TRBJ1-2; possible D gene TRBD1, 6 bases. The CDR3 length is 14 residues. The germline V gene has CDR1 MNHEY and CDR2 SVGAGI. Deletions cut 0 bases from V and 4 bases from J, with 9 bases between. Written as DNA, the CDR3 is TGTGCCAGCAGTTACTCACAGGGAAGCTATGGCTACACCTTC. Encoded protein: CASSYSQGSYGYTF.

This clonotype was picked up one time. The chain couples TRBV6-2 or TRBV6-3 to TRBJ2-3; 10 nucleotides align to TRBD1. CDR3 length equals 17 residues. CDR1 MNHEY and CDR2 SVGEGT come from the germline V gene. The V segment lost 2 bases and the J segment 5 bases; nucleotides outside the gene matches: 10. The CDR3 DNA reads TGTGCCAGCAGTTACAATATGTTTAGGACAGGGGGAGATACGCAGTATTTT. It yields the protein CASSYNMFRTGGDTQYF.

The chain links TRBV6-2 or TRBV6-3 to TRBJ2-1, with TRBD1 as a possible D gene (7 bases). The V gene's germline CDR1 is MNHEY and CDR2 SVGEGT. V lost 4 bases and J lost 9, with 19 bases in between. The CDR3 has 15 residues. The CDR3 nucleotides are TGTGCCAGCAGTTCTGTGGGACAGATCGGGAGTGAGCAGTTCTTC. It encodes CASSSVGQIGSEQFF.

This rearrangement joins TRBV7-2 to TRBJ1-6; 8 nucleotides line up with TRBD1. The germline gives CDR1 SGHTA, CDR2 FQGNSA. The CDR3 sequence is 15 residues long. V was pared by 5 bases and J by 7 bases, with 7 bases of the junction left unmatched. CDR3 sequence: CASSPTTGENSPLHF. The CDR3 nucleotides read TGTGCCAGCAGCCCGACGACAGGGGAAAATTCACCCCTCCACTTT.

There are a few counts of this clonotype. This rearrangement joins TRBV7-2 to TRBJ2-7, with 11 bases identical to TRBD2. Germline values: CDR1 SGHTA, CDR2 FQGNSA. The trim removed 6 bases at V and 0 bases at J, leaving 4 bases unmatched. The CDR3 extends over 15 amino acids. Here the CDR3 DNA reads TGTGCCAGCAGTCTAGCGGGGGGAAGCTCCTACGAGCAGTACTTC. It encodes CASSLAGGSSYEQYF.

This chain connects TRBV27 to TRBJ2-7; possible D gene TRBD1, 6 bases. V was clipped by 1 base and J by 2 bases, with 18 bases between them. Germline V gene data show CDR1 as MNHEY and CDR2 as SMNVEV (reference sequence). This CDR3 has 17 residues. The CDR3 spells CASSLWDNGAQAYEQYF. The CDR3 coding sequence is TGTGCCAGCAGTTTATGGGACAATGGAGCTCAGGCCTACGAGCAGTACTTC.

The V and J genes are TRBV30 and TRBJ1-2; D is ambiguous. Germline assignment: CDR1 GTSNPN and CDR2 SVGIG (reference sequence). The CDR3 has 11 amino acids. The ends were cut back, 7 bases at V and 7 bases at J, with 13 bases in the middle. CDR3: CAYAKTRGYTF. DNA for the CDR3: TGTGCCTACGCTAAGACTCGTGGCTACACCTTC.

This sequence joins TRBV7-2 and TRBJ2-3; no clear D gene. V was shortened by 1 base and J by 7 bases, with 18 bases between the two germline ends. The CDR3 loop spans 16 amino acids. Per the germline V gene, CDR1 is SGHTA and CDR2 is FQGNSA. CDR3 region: CASSLGLGPLTHTQYF. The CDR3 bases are TGTGCCAGCAGCTTAGGCTTAGGCCCCTTGACGCATACGCAGTATTTT. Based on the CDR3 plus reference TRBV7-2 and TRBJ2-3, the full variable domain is GAGVSQSPSNKVTEKGKDVELRCDPISGHTALYWYRQSLGQGLEFLIYFQGNSAPDKSGLPSDRFSAERTGGSVSTLTIQRTQQEDSAVYLCASSLGLGPLTHTQYFGPGTRLTVL.

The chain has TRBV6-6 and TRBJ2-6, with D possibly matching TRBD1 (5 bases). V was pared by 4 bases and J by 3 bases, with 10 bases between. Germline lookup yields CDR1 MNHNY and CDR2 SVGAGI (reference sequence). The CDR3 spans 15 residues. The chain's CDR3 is CASSFREDGANVLTF. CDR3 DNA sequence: TGTGCCAGCAGTTTCAGGGAAGATGGGGCCAACGTCCTGACTTTC.